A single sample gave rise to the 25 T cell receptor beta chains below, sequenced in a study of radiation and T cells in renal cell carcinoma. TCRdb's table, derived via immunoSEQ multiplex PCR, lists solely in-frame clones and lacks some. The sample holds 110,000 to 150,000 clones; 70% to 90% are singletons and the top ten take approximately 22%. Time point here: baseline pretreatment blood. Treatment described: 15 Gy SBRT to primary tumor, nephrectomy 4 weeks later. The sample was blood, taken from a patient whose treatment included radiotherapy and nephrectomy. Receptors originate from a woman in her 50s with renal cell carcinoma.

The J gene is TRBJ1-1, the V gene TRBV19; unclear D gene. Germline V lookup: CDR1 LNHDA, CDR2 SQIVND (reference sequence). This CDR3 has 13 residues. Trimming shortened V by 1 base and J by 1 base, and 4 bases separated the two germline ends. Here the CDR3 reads CASSIAENTEAFF. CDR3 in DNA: TGTGCCAGTAGTATAGCAGAGAACACTGAAGCTTTCTTT.

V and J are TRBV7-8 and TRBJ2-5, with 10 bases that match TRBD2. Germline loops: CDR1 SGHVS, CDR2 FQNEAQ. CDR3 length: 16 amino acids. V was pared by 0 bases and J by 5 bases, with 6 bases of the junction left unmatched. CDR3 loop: CASSLASSGSWETQYF. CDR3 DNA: TGTGCCAGCAGCTTAGCGTCTAGCGGGAGTTGGGAGACCCAGTACTTC.

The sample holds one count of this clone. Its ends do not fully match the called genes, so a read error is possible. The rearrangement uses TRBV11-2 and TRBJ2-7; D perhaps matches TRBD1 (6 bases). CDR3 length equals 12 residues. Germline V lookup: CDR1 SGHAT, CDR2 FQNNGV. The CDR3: CASSLSPGQVGF. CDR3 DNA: TGTGCCAGCAGCTTAAGTCCGGGACAAGTGGGCTTC.

The CDR3: CASSLDGVSDTQYF. The CDR3, as DNA: TGCGCCAGCAGCTTGGACGGGGTCTCAGATACGCAGTATTTT. The rearrangement joins TRBV5-1 to TRBJ2-3, with D tentatively TRBD2 (5 bases). This CDR3 spans 14 amino acids. CDR1 SGHRS and CDR2 YFSETQ come from the germline V gene. Trimming stripped 0 bases from V and 4 bases from J, with 9 bases between.

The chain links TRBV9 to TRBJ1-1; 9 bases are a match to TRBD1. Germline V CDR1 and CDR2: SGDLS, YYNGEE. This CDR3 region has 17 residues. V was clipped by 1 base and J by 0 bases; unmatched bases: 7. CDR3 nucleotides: TGTGCCAGCAGCGTATCTCTACAGGGGGCGATGAACACTGAAGCTTTCTTT. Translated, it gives CASSVSLQGAMNTEAFF.

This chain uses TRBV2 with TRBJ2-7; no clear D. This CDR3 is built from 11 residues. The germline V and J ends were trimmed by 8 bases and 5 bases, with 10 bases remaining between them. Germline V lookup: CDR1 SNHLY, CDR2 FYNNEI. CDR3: CASGLGNEQYF. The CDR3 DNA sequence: TGTGCCAGCGGCCTAGGGAACGAGCAGTACTTC. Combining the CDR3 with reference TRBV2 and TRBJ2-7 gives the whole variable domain EPEVTQTPSHQVTQMGQEVILRCVPISNHLYFYWYRQILGQKVEFLVSFYNNEISEKSEIFDDQFSVERPDGSNFTLKIRSTKLEDSAMYFCASGLGNEQYFGPGTRLTVT.

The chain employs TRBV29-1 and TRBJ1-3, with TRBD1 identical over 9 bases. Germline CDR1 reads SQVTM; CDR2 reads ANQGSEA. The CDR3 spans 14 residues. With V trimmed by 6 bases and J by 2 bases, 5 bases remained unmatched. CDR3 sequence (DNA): TGCAGCGTCCGGGACAGGGTGGCTGGAAACACCATATATTTT. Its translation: CSVRDRVAGNTIYF. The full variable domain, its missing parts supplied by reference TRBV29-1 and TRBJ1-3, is SAVISQKPSRDICQRGTSLTIQCQVDSQVTMMFWYRQQPGQSLTLIATANQGSEATYESGFVIDKFPISRPNLTFSTLTVSNMSPEDSSIYLCSVRDRVAGNTIYFGEGSWLTVV.

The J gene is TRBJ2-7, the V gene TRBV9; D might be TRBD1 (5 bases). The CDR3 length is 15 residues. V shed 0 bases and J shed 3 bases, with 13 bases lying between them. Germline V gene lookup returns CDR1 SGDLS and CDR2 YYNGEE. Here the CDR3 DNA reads TGTGCCAGCAGCGTAGGCCTTGACAGCAACTACGAGCAGTACTTC. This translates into CASSVGLDSNYEQYF.

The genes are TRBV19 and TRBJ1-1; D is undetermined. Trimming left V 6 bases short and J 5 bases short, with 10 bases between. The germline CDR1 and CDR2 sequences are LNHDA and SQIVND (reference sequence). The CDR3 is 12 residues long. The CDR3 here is CASRTGGTEAFF. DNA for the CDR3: TGTGCCAGTAGAACGGGAGGAACTGAAGCTTTCTTT.

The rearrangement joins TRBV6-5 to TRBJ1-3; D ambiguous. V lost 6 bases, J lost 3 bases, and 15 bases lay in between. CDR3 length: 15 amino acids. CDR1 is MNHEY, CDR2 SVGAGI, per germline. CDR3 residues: CASSRISGSGNTIYF. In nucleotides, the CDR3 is TGTGCCAGCAGCCGAATCTCGGGAAGTGGAAACACCATATATTTT.

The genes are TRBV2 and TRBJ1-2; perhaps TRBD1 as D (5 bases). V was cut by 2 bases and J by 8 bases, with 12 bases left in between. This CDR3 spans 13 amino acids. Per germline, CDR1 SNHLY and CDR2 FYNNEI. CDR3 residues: CASSELAGSGYTF. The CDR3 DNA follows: TGTGCCAGCAGTGAATTGGCAGGGAGCGGCTACACCTTC.

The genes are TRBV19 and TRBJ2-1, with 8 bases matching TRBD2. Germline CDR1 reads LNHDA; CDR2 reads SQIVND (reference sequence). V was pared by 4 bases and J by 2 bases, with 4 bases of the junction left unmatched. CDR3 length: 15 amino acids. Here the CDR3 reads CASSNLAGPYNEQFF. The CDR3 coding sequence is TGTGCCAGTAGTAATCTAGCGGGTCCCTACAATGAGCAGTTCTTC.

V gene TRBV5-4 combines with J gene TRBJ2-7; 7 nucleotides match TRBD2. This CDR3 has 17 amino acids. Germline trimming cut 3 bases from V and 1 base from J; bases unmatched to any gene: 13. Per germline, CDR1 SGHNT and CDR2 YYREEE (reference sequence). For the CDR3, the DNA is TGTGCCAGCAGCTCGAGGCTGGGGCTAGCGGTTTCCTACGAGCAGTACTTC. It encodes CASSSRLGLAVSYEQYF.

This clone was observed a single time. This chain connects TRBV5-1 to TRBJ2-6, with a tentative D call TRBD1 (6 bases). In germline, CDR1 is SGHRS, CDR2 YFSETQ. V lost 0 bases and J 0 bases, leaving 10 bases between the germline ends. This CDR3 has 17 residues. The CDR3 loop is CASSLDRAFSGANVLTF. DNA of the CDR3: TGCGCCAGCAGCTTGGACAGGGCCTTCTCTGGGGCCAACGTCCTGACTTTC. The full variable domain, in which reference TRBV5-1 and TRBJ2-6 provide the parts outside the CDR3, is KAGVTQTPRYLIKTRGQQVTLSCSPISGHRSVSWYQQTPGQGLQFLFEYFSETQRNKGNFPGRFSGRQFSNSRSEMNVSTLELGDSALYLCASSLDRAFSGANVLTFGAGSRLTVL.

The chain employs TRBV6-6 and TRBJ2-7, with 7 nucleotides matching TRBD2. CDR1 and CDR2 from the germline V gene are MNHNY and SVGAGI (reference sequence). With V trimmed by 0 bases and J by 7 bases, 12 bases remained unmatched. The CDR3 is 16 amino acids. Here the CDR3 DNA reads TGTGCCAGCAGTTACTCGATGGGGGGGAGCGTTTGGGAGCAGTACTTC. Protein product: CASSYSMGGSVWEQYF.

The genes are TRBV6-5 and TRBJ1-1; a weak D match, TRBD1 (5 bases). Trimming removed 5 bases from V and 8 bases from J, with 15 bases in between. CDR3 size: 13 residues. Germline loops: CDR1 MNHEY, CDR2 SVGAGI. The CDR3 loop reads CASSGRVGAEAFF. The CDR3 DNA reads TGTGCCAGCAGTGGGCGGGTCGGGGCCGAAGCTTTCTTT.

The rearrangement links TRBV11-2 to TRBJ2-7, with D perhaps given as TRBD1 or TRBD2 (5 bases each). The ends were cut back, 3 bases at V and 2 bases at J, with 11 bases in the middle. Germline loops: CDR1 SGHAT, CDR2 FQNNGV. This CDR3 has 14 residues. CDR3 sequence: CASSFRDPTYEQYF. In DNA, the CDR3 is TGTGCCAGCAGCTTCCGGGACCCGACCTACGAGCAGTACTTC.

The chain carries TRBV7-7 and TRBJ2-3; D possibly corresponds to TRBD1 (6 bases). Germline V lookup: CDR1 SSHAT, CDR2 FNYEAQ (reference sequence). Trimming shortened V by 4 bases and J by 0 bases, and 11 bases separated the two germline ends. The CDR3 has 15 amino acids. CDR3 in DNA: TGTGCCAGCAGCTCGACAGGATCTAGCACAGATACGCAGTATTTT. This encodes CASSSTGSSTDTQYF.

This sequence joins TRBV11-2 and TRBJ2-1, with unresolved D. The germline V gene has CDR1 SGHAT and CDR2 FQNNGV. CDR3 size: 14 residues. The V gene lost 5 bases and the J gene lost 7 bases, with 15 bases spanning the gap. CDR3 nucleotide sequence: TGTGCCAGCAGCCAAAGGTTCGGGTCGAATGAGCAGTTCTTC. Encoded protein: CASSQRFGSNEQFF.

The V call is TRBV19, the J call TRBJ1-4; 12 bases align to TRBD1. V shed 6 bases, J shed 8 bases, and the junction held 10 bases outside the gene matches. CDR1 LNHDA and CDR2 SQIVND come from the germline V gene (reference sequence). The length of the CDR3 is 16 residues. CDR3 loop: CASRPNGDRGPEKLFF. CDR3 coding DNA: TGTGCCAGTAGACCCAACGGGGACAGGGGGCCAGAAAAACTGTTTTTT.

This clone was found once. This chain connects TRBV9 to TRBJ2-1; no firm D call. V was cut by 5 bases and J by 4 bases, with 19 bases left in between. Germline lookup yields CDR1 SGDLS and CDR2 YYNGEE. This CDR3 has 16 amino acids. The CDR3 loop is CASSLQPQTQYNEQFF. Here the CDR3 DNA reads TGTGCCAGCAGTCTCCAACCCCAGACGCAATACAATGAGCAGTTCTTC.

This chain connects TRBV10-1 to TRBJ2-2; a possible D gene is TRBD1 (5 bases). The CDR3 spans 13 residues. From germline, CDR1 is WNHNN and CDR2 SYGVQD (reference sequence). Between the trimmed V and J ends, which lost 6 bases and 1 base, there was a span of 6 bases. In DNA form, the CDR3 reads TGCGCCAGCAGCACAGGGAACACCGGGGAGCTGTTTTTT. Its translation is CASSTGNTGELFF.

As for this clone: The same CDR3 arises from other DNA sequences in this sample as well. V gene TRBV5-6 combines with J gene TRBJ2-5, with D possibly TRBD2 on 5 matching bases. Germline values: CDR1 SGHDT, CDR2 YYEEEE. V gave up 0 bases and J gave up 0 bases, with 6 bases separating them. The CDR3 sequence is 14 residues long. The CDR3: CASSLGGYQETQYF. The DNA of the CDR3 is TGTGCCAGCAGCTTGGGAGGGTACCAAGAGACCCAGTACTTC.

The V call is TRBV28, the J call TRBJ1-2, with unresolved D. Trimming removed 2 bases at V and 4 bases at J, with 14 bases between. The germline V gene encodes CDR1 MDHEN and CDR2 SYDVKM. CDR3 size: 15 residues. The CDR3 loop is CASSLKLAGPYGYTF. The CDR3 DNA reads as TGTGCCAGCAGTTTAAAGCTTGCAGGTCCCTATGGCTACACCTTC.

For the CDR3, the DNA is TGCGCCAGCAGCCATGCGACAGGGGCGATCGGCTACACCTTC. It codes for CASSHATGAIGYTF. V is TRBV4-1 and J is TRBJ1-2, with 8 bases matching TRBD1. CDR3 length: 14 residues. Germline V gives CDR1 MGHRA, CDR2 YSYEKL. Germline trimming cut 3 bases from V and 8 bases from J; bases unmatched to any gene: 8.